This section outlines one TCR beta chain sequence together with its context. The data are from a study of OX40 agonist ivuxolimab in advanced cancers. Study-wide context: People who had prior anti-PD-1, anti-PD-L1 or anti-CTLA-4 therapy could take part, and roughly 44% had some.

This table comes from immunoSEQ multiplex PCR, and its TCRdb copy is limited to in-frame clones, with some not included. The repertoire consists of 49,000 or so clones, with about 83% occurring once and the leading ten covering around 15%. The CDR3 consists of 17 residues. The V segment lost 4 bases and the J segment 4 bases; nucleotides outside the gene matches: 7. The germline CDR1 and CDR2 sequences are SEHNR and FQNEAQ (reference sequence). The receptor's source is an adult with an advanced solid tumor such as melanoma, head and neck, liver or kidney cancer. The specimen was CD4+ or CD8+ T cells sorted from blood, collected in a trial of the OX40 agonist ivuxolimab. The chain combines TRBV7-9 with TRBJ2-6; the match to TRBD1 covers 10 bases. Written as DNA, the CDR3 is TGTGCCAGCAGCTCGATTGGGACAGGGGTCGGGGCCAACGTCCTGACTTTC. It codes for CASSSIGTGVGANVLTF. The full variable domain, with the rest looked up from reference TRBV7-9 and TRBJ2-6, is DTGVSQNPRHKITKRGQNVTFRCDPISEHNRLYWYRQTLGQGPEFLTYFQNEAQLEKSRLLSDRFSAERPKGSFSTLEIQRTEQGDSAMYLCASSSIGTGVGANVLTFGAGSRLTVL.